This TCR beta chain derives from a study of T cells in Graves' hyperthyroidism and ophthalmopathy. On the study more broadly: Sampling of peripheral blood happened at initial diagnosis, prior to any treatment.

Regions amplified from RNA transcripts were the TCR beta CDR3 regions. A set of HTBI primers served as the primers for a first-round RT-PCR of the TCR CDR3. TCRdb re-derived calls from the multiplex PCR reads in MiXCR, one entry per CDR3 protein. Of about half a million distinct CDR3 sequences listed, approximately 16% are singletons. Trimming took 3 bases from V and 2 from J; bases not matched to a gene: 7. The CDR3 sequence is 16 residues long. CDR1 and CDR2 from the germline V gene are MNHEY and SMNVEV (reference sequence). This chain connects TRBV27 to TRBJ2-1; 7 positions agree with TRBD2. The receptor comes from a woman aged 30 to 39 with Graves' ophthalmopathy. Sequenced input: blood. The CDR3 reads CASSFMWEGTYNEQFF. The CDR3 DNA reads TGTGCCAGCAGTTTTATGTGGGAGGGTACCTACAATGAGCAGTTCTTC.